Included here is one T cell receptor (beta chain) sequence, with context. Its specificity is unknown. Researchers ran the PCR with 60 Vbeta and 13 Jbeta primers. The repertoire was sequenced with immunoSEQ multiplex PCR; TCRdb's copy has only in-frame clones and lacks some. The sample records over 150,000 clones, around 77% being singletons. The CDR3 spans 15 residues. This specimen belongs to a study of cytomegalovirus exposure and HLA in healthy donors. Study outcomes and limitations: The authors later linked a missense DCLRE1C variant to TCR beta V- and J-gene trimming. Most observed TCR sequences were rare, whereas some public TCRs were detected in many donors. Serostatus for CMV was the only available immune exposure information.

The source material was PBMCs. The rearrangement joins TRBV12-2 to TRBJ1-5; TRBD1 reflects the table's D call only, with no check against the DNA. TRBV12-2 is deemed a pseudogene. This TCR was sampled from a man in his forties or fifties in good health and CMV-seropositive. The CDR3 DNA follows: TGTGCAAGTCGCTTAAGGGGGCAGGGGAGGCAGCCCCAGCATTTT. This translates into CASRLRGQGRQPQHF.